Following are 25 T cell receptor beta chains from one sample sequenced in a study of blood T cell repertoires in COVID-19. The repertoire was sequenced with immunoSEQ multiplex PCR; TCRdb's copy has only in-frame clones and lacks some. The profile shows roughly 300,000 clones, roughly 88% of them singletons. Sequencing was performed on peripheral blood. The receptors come from a woman between 50 and 59 years old with acute or convalescent COVID-19.

The gene calls are TRBV19 and TRBJ2-2; 8 bases map to TRBD1. This CDR3 comprises 12 residues. Germline trimming cut 8 bases from V and 6 bases from J; bases unmatched to any gene: 2. Germline lookup yields CDR1 LNHDA and CDR2 SQIVND (reference sequence). CDR3 sequence reads: CASRRGPGELFF. CDR3 sequence (DNA): TGTGCCAGTCGCAGGGGGCCCGGGGAGCTGTTTTTT. Filled out from reference TRBV19 and TRBJ2-2, the complete variable domain reads DGGITQSPKYLFRKEGQNVTLSCEQNLNHDAMYWYRQDPGQGLRLIYYSQIVNDFQKGDIAEGYSVSREKKESFPLTVTSAQKNPTAFYLCASRRGPGELFFGEGSRLTVL.

CDR3: CASSYLAGGHYNEQFF. The CDR3 DNA reads as TGCGCCAGCAGTTACTTAGCGGGAGGCCATTACAATGAGCAGTTCTTC. V gene TRBV5-1 combines with J gene TRBJ2-1, with 10 bases aligning to TRBD2. J lost 4 bases, V lost 5 bases, and 9 bases had no gene match. Germline V gene lookup returns CDR1 SGHRS and CDR2 YFSETQ. The CDR3 contains 16 residues.

The chain has TRBV24-1 and TRBJ2-1; the match to TRBD1 covers 7 bases. V lost 4 bases and J lost 4; bases outside the gene matches: 6. Germline V gene lookup returns CDR1 KGHDR and CDR2 SFDVKD. The CDR3 runs to 15 residues. The CDR3 reads CATSDATGVYNEQFF. The CDR3 DNA reads TGTGCCACCAGTGACGCTACAGGGGTATACAATGAGCAGTTCTTC.

The chain carries TRBV30 and TRBJ2-5; D remains ambiguous. Germline V lookup: CDR1 GTSNPN, CDR2 SVGIG (reference sequence). The CDR3 runs 11 residues. V was cut by 6 bases and J by 0 bases, with 5 bases left in between. CDR3 nucleotides: TGTGCCTGCCTGTACCAAGAGACCCAGTACTTC. Amino acids: CACLYQETQYF.

The rearrangement joins TRBV7-9 to TRBJ2-5; 10 bases fit TRBD2. The CDR3 totals 14 residues. The ends lost 5 bases at V and 5 bases at J; junction bases unmatched: 5. CDR1 SEHNR and CDR2 FQNEAQ come from the germline V gene (reference sequence). The CDR3 DNA reads TGTGCCAGCAGCGCACCGGGACTAGCGGAGACCCAGTACTTC. As protein: CASSAPGLAETQYF. Full variable domain (missing parts from reference TRBV7-9 and TRBJ2-5): DTGVSQNPRHKITKRGQNVTFRCDPISEHNRLYWYRQTLGQGPEFLTYFQNEAQLEKSRLLSDRFSAERPKGSFSTLEIQRTEQGDSAMYLCASSAPGLAETQYFGPGTRLLVL.

This chain joins TRBV28 and TRBJ1-5, with D possibly TRBD1 on 5 matching bases. The CDR3 spans 14 residues. Germline loops: CDR1 MDHEN, CDR2 SYDVKM. Between the trimmed V and J ends, which lost 6 bases and 6 bases, there was a span of 15 bases. This CDR3 reads CASSHGGGGQPQHF. The CDR3 region has the DNA TGTGCCAGCAGCCATGGGGGGGGAGGTCAGCCCCAGCATTTT.

The chain carries TRBV4-1 and TRBJ1-5, with D hard to call. Germline assignment: CDR1 MGHRA and CDR2 YSYEKL. V was clipped by 5 bases and J by 4 bases, with 6 bases between them. There are 12 residues in the CDR3. CDR3 nucleotide sequence: TGCGCCAGCAGCGACTGGAATCAGCCCCAGCATTTT. Protein sequence: CASSDWNQPQHF.

The chain combines TRBV9 with TRBJ1-1, with a possible D match to TRBD1 (6 bases). With 6 bases removed from V and 3 bases from J, the gap between germline ends came to 12 bases. The CDR3 runs to 13 residues. CDR1 SGDLS and CDR2 YYNGEE come from the germline V gene. As DNA, the CDR3 is TGTGCCAGCACCGGGGGGCCGGACACTGAAGCTTTCTTT. This translates into CASTGGPDTEAFF. The full variable domain, in which reference TRBV9 and TRBJ1-1 provide the parts outside the CDR3, is DSGVTQTPKHLITATGQRVTLRCSPRSGDLSVYWYQQSLDQGLQFLIQYYNGEERAKGNILERFSAQQFPDLHSELNLSSLELGDSALYFCASTGGPDTEAFFGQGTRLTVV.

The gene calls are TRBV5-1 and TRBJ2-6; D is possibly TRBD2 (5 bases). The CDR3 runs 15 residues. V lost 6 bases and J 0 bases, leaving 10 bases between the germline ends. Germline CDR1 is SGHRS and CDR2 is YFSETQ. The CDR3 here is CASTTGNSGANVLTF. The CDR3 coding sequence is TGCGCCAGCACGACGGGGAACTCTGGGGCCAACGTCCTGACTTTC.

The chain employs TRBV28 and TRBJ1-6, with 8 nucleotides matching TRBD1. From germline, CDR1 is MDHEN and CDR2 SYDVKM. J was trimmed by 10 bases and V by 5 bases; bases with no gene match: 10. The CDR3 covers 15 residues. Written as DNA, the CDR3 is TGTGCCAGCAGTCCCCGTGGACAGGGCAGGTCACCCCTCCACTTT. This sequence encodes CASSPRGQGRSPLHF.

V is TRBV12-5 and J is TRBJ2-7; 9 nucleotides align to TRBD1. The CDR3 loop spans 14 amino acids. Trimming removed 7 bases from V and 2 bases from J; junction bases left unmatched: 6. In germline, CDR1 is LGHNT, CDR2 FRNRAP. CDR3 bases: TGTGCTAGTGCCACCGGGACAGGGACCTACGAGCAGTACTTC. This translates into CASATGTGTYEQYF. Looking up the rest from reference TRBV12-5 and TRBJ2-7 gives the full variable domain: DARVTQTPRHKVTEMGQEVTMRCQPILGHNTVFWYRQTMMQGLELLAYFRNRAPLDDSGMPKDRFSAEMPDATLATLKIQPSEPRDSAVYFCASATGTGTYEQYFGPGTRLTVT.

This clone was recorded a few times. The rearrangement uses TRBV29-1 and TRBJ1-4; TRBD1 is a possible D gene (6 bases). V was shortened by 7 bases and J by 0 bases, with 21 bases between the two germline ends. CDR1 and CDR2 (germline): SQVTM, ANQGSEA. This CDR3 comprises 17 residues. The DNA of the CDR3 is TGCAGCGCAAACCTAGGCCCTGGGGGCGCAACTAATGAAAAACTGTTTTTT. It specifies CSANLGPGGATNEKLFF.

The chain recombines TRBV3-1 (or the pseudogene TRBV3-2) with TRBJ2-5; possible D gene TRBD1, 6 bases. The CDR3 totals 13 residues. CDR1 LGHDT and CDR2 YNNKEL come from the germline V gene (reference sequence). Trimming stripped 7 bases from V and 4 bases from J, with 13 bases between. CDR3 nucleotide sequence: TGTGCCAGCACTTCCAGGGGCGGAGAGACCCAGTACTTC. This encodes CASTSRGGETQYF.

The rearrangement joins TRBV6-4 to TRBJ1-4; 9 bases align to TRBD1. Trimming at V came to 6 bases and at J to 6 bases, leaving 11 bases not matched to a gene. This CDR3 has 16 residues. From germline, CDR1 is MRHNA and CDR2 SNTAGT. CDR3 bases: TGTGCCAGCAGGACCCTGGGACAGGGAATACATGAAAAACTGTTTTTT. This sequence encodes CASRTLGQGIHEKLFF.

The gene calls are TRBV27 and TRBJ2-3; 7 bases line up with TRBD2. The ends lost 2 bases at V and 7 bases at J; junction bases unmatched: 3. The CDR3 has 13 amino acids. Germline V gene lookup returns CDR1 MNHEY and CDR2 SMNVEV (reference sequence). The CDR3 sequence is CASSLGGGNTQYF. The CDR3 DNA reads as TGTGCCAGCAGTTTAGGGGGGGGAAATACGCAGTATTTT.

This chain connects TRBV7-2 to TRBJ1-4; 11 bases match TRBD1. Germline V gene data show CDR1 as SGHTA and CDR2 as FQGNSA. The CDR3 spans 14 residues. Trimming at V came to 3 bases and at J to 8 bases, leaving 2 bases not matched to a gene. The CDR3 loop reads CASSLGQGDEKLFF. CDR3 nucleotide sequence: TGTGCCAGCAGCTTGGGACAGGGGGACGAAAAACTGTTTTTT.

The chain combines TRBV5-6 with TRBJ2-1; 11 nucleotides match TRBD2. Germline V gene lookup returns CDR1 SGHDT and CDR2 YYEEEE. CDR3 length: 15 amino acids. With V trimmed by 1 base and J by 7 bases, 4 bases remained unmatched. CDR3 protein: CASSLPTSGSNEQFF. DNA for the CDR3: TGTGCCAGCAGCTTGCCTACTAGCGGGAGTAATGAGCAGTTCTTC. The whole variable domain, remainder taken from reference TRBV5-6 and TRBJ2-1, is DAGVTQSPTHLIKTRGQQVTLRCSPKSGHDTVSWYQQALGQGPQFIFQYYEEEERQRGNFPDRFSGHQFPNYSSELNVNALLLGDSALYLCASSLPTSGSNEQFFGPGTRLTVL.

V is TRBV7-9 and J is TRBJ2-1; possible D gene TRBD1, 5 bases. V dropped 8 bases and J dropped 2 bases, with 7 bases sitting between them. The CDR3 sequence is 12 residues long. Germline CDR1 reads SEHNR; CDR2 reads FQNEAQ (reference sequence). In DNA form, the CDR3 reads TGTGCCAGCGGGGCGGCCTACAATGAGCAGTTCTTC. This codes for CASGAAYNEQFF.

This clone was seen more than once but under ten times. V and J are TRBV19 and TRBJ1-5; D might be TRBD1 (5 bases). There are 16 residues in the CDR3. Germline CDR1 LNHDA, CDR2 SQIVND (reference sequence). Trimming stripped 1 base from V and 4 bases from J, with 14 bases between. The CDR3 DNA reads as TGTGCCAGTAGTATAGTAGGCAGGGTTGGGAATCAGCCCCAGCATTTT. Translation gives CASSIVGRVGNQPQHF.

The chain employs TRBV6-5 and TRBJ1-6; tentative D call: TRBD1 (6 bases). The germline gives CDR1 MNHEY, CDR2 SVGAGI. The CDR3 sequence is 14 residues long. V was trimmed by 6 bases and J by 13 bases, leaving 19 bases between them. The CDR3 region is CASRRGGGPTPLHF. The CDR3 DNA is TGTGCCAGCAGGAGGGGAGGGGGTCCAACGCCCCTCCACTTT.

This clone was counted between two and nine times. The chain couples TRBV6-6 to TRBJ2-7; tentative D call: TRBD1 (6 bases). In germline, CDR1 is MNHNY, CDR2 SVGAGI (reference sequence). The CDR3 totals 12 residues. Deletions cut 4 bases from V and 4 bases from J, with 8 bases between. This CDR3 reads CASSSQGYEQYF. The DNA for the CDR3 is TGTGCCAGCAGTTCTCAGGGGTACGAGCAGTACTTC.

The rearrangement links TRBV4-3 to TRBJ2-7, with D possibly TRBD2 on 6 matching bases. V was shortened by 1 base and J by 0 bases, with 10 bases between the two germline ends. The CDR3 length is 15 residues. The germline V gene encodes CDR1 LGHNA and CDR2 YSLEER. The CDR3 sequence is CASSQGTGLSYEQYF. The CDR3 coding sequence is TGCGCCAGCAGCCAAGGGACGGGACTCTCCTACGAGCAGTACTTC.

The J gene is TRBJ1-6, the V gene TRBV7-2; D perhaps matches TRBD1 (6 bases). V was pared by 5 bases and J by 6 bases, with 20 bases between. Germline V CDR1 and CDR2: SGHTA, FQGNSA. CDR3 length: 17 residues. Written as DNA, the CDR3 is TGTGCCAGCAGCATAACGACAGGCGCGAGACCTAATTCACCCCTCCACTTT. Its translation is CASSITTGARPNSPLHF.

The chain uses TRBV4-2 and TRBJ1-1, with D possibly TRBD1 on 6 matching bases. This CDR3 spans 14 amino acids. Germline-derived CDR1 and CDR2 are LGHNA and YNFKEQ. V lost 4 bases and J lost 4, with 13 bases in between. The CDR3 nucleotides are TGTGCCAGCAGCCTACCGACAGGTTCCACTGAAGCTTTCTTT. It encodes CASSLPTGSTEAFF.

This clone was seen only a few times. The chain is built from TRBV7-8 and TRBJ2-7; TRBD1 aligns across 8 bases. V shed 2 bases, J shed 5 bases, and the junction held 8 bases outside the gene matches. The CDR3 runs 15 residues. The germline CDR1 and CDR2 sequences are SGHVS and FQNEAQ. The CDR3 bases are TGTGCCAGCAGCTTAAGAGAACAGGGGGATAACGAGCAGTACTTC. Protein: CASSLREQGDNEQYF.